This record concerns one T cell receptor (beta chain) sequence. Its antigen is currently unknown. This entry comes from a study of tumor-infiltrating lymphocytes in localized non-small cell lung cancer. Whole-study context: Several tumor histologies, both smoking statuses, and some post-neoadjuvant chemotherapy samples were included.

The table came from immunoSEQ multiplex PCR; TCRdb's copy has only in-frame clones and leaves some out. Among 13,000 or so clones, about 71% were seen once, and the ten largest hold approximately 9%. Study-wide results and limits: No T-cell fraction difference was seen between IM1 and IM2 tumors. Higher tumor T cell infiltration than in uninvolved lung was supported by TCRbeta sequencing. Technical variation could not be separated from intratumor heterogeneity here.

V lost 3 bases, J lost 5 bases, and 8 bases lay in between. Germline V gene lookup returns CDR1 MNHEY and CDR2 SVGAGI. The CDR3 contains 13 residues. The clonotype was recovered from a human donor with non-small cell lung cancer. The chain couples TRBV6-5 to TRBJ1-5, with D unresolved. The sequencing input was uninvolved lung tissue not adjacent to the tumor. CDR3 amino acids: CASSYSWYQPQHF. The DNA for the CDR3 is TGTGCCAGCAGTTATTCGTGGTATCAGCCCCAGCATTTT.